This T cell receptor beta chain was observed in a study of T cell changes during pregnancy in multiple sclerosis. Assay: immunoSEQ multiplex PCR; the TCRdb copy retains only in-frame clones and omits some. The sample has 20,000 to 25,000 clones, around 88% seen once. V lost 4 bases and J lost 1; bases outside the gene matches: 7. Germline CDR1 and CDR2: SGDLS and YYNGEE. The length of the CDR3 is 15 residues. V gene TRBV9 combines with J gene TRBJ2-5; 7 bases match TRBD2. This TCR was recovered from a female donor in good health, enrolled as a control in a pregnancy study. Sequencing used CD4+ T cells from peripheral blood mononuclear cells, obtained in the first trimester of pregnancy. The CDR3 protein is CASSPQGTIQETQYF. CDR3 sequence (DNA): TGTGCCAGCAGCCCTCAAGGGACTATCCAAGAGACCCAGTACTTC.